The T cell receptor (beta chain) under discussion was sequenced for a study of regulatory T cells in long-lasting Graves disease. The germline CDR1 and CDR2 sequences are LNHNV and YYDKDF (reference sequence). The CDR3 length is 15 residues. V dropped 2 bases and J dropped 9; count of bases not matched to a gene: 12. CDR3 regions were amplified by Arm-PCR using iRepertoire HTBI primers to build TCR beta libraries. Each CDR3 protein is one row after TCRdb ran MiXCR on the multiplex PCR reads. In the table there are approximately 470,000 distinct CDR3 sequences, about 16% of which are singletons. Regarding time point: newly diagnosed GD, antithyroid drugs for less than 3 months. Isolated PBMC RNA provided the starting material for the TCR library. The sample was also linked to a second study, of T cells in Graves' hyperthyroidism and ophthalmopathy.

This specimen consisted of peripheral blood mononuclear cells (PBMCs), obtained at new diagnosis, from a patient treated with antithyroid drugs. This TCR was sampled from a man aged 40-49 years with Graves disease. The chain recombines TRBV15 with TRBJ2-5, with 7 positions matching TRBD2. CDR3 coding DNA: TGTGCCACCAGCAGACCGGGGGGAGGCGGCTTCGCCCAGTACTTC. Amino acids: CATSRPGGGGFAQYF.